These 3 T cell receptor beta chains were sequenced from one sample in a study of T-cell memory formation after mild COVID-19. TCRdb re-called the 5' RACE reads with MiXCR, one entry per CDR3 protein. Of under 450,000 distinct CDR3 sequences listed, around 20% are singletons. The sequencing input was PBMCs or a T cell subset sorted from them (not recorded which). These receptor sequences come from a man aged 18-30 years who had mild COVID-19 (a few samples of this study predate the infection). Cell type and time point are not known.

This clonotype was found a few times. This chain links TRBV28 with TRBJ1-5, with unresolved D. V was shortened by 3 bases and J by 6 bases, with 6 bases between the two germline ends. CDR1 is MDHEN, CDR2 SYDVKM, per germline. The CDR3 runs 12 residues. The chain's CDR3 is CASSFAGQPQHF. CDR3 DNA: TGTGCCAGCAGTTTCGCAGGTCAGCCCCAGCATTTT.

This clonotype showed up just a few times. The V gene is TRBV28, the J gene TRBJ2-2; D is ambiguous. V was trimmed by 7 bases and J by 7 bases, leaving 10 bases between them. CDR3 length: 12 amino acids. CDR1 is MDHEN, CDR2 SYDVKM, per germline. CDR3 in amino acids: CASNRIIGELFF. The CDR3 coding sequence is TGTGCCAGCAACCGGATCATCGGGGAGCTGTTTTTT.

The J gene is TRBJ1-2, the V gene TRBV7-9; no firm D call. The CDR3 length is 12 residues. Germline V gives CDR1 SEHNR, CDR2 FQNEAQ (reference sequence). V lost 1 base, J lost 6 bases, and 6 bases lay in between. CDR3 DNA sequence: TGTGCCAGCAGCTTAGAGGGCCATGGCTACACCTTC. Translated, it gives CASSLEGHGYTF. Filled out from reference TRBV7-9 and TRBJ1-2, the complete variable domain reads DTGVSQNPRHKITKRGQNVTFRCDPISEHNRLYWYRQTLGQGPEFLTYFQNEAQLEKSRLLSDRFSAERPKGSFSTLEIQRTEQGDSAMYLCASSLEGHGYTFGSGTRLTVV.